This T cell receptor beta chain was retrieved from a study of brain metastases from non-small cell lung cancer. Findings and limits, study-wide: T-cell infiltration was lower in brain metastases than primaries (P < 0.001). Metastases had sparse T cells but largely shared repertoires with primaries. Compared with their matched primary tumors, roughly two thirds of brain metastases showed expanded T-cell clones.

V was trimmed by 1 base and J by 1 base, leaving 5 bases between them. The CDR3 consists of 13 residues. Germline loops: CDR1 SGHNT, CDR2 YENEEA. Method: immunoSEQ multiplex PCR; TCRdb's copy keeps in-frame clones and lacks some. The sample has 1,500 to 2,000 clones, just over 90% seen once. About this clone itself: Its target is unknown.

The sequence was collected from a donor aged 40 or over with non-small cell lung cancer. Material for sequencing was tissue from a brain metastasis. This sequence joins TRBV11-3 and TRBJ2-7; tentative D call: TRBD1 (5 bases). CDR3 sequence: CASSLGQSYEQYF. The CDR3 DNA reads TGTGCCAGCAGCTTAGGACAGTCCTACGAGCAGTACTTC.